This is a list of T cell receptor beta chains from one sample in a study of blood T cell repertoires in COVID-19. Libraries were prepared by immunoSEQ multiplex PCR; TCRdb keeps only in-frame clonotypes and omits some of them. The sample has about 250,000 clones, just over 85% seen once. Material for sequencing was PBMCs or T cells enriched from blood (not recorded which). These receptors all stem from a man in his forties who had recovered from COVID-19. Each CDR3 is given with its conserved first and last residue. A D gene is named only where the DNA matches it firmly. Clone size is not always given. Where it is, it says once, few, many or a class for expanded clones.

V gene	D gene	J gene	clone size	CDR3 DNA	CDR3 protein
TRBV6-4	TRBD2	TRBJ2-3	.	TGTGCCGGACGACGGACTAGCGGGAGGGTTGTGGCGCAGTATTTT	CAGRRTSGRVVAQYF
TRBV6-4	TRBD2	TRBJ2-7	.	TGTGCCAGCGGGGGAGGGGCCTGGTACGAGCAGTACTTC	CASGGGAWYEQYF
TRBV2	.	TRBJ1-5	.	TGTGCCAGCAGGCCGGGGTCCTTTTCACGGCCCCAGCATTTT	CASRPGSFSRPQHF
TRBV7-9	.	TRBJ2-3	.	TGTGCCAGCAGCTTAGTAGCGGAACCCACAGATACGCAGTATTTT	CASSLVAEPTDTQYF
TRBV28	.	TRBJ2-5	once	TGTGCCAGCAGTTTGCCGTTAGAGGGATCGGAGACCCAGTACTTC	CASSLPLEGSETQYF
TRBV28	TRBD1	TRBJ2-7	once	TGTGCCAGCAGTTTAAGTGACAGGGGGGCCTACGAGCAGTACTTC	CASSLSDRGAYEQYF
TRBV7-2	.	TRBJ2-5	.	TGTGCCAGCAGCTTATTGAGCAGGGTGGAGACCCAGTACTTC	CASSLLSRVETQYF
TRBV5-4	TRBD1	TRBJ1-1	.	TGTGCCTTTAACAGGGGTTTGAACACTGAAGCTTTCTTT	CAFNRGLNTEAFF
TRBV24-1	TRBD2	TRBJ2-5	.	TGTGCCACCAGTGATCAAAAACGGGGAGGGCAAGAGACCCAGTACTTC	CATSDQKRGGQETQYF
TRBV3-1/TRBV3-2	.	TRBJ1-2	once	TGTGCCAGCAGCTCTGAGCGGGGTGGCTACACCTTC	CASSSERGGYTF
TRBV1	.	TRBJ1-5	.	TGCACCAGCAGCCCCCCGGCGGGGGGCGGATCCCCCCAAGGCCAGCCCCAGCATTTT	CTSSPPAGGGSPQGQPQHF
TRBV15	.	TRBJ2-7	few	TGTGCCACCAGCACCGGACAGTCCTACGAGCAGTACTTC	CATSTGQSYEQYF
TRBV2	.	TRBJ2-1	.	TGTGCCAGCATCTCTGACAGTAGCTCCTACAATGAGCAGTTCTTC	CASISDSSSYNEQFF
TRBV11-1	TRBD2	TRBJ2-5	.	TGTGCCAGCAGCCAGGGACTAGCCGAGACCCAGTACTTC	CASSQGLAETQYF
TRBV5-1	.	TRBJ1-6	.	TGCGCCAGCAGCCCAGAGGCAGGGTGGTCACCCCTCCACTTT	CASSPEAGWSPLHF
TRBV20-1	.	TRBJ2-7	.	TGCAGGGTTGGGGGGACGTACGAGCAGTACTTC	CRVGGTYEQYF
TRBV5-4	TRBD1	TRBJ2-7	few	TGTGCCAGCAGCTTGACCGGGACAGGGGCCTACGAGCAGTACTTC	CASSLTGTGAYEQYF
TRBV5-4	.	TRBJ1-4	.	TGTGCCAGCAGTTCTGTTGGGACACCAGAAAAACTGTTTTTT	CASSSVGTPEKLFF
TRBV19	.	TRBJ2-5	.	TGTGCCAGTAGTAATACCGGCGGGTGGGGGACCCAGTACTTC	CASSNTGGWGTQYF
TRBV28	TRBD1	TRBJ1-2	.	TGTGCCAGCAGACTCTGGGGGACAGAAGGCAACTATGGCTACACCTTC	CASRLWGTEGNYGYTF
TRBV18	TRBD1	TRBJ2-5	.	TGTGCCAGCTCACCTGCCGGGACAGGGGGACTAGAGACCCAGTACTTC	CASSPAGTGGLETQYF
TRBV5-1	TRBD1	TRBJ1-4	.	TGCGCCAGCAGCGGCGGGACAGCTCATACAGCAACTAATGAAAAACTGTTTTTT	CASSGGTAHTATNEKLFF
TRBV19	.	TRBJ1-2	.	TGTGCCAGTAGTATTAAGCAAAACTATGGCTACACCTTC	CASSIKQNYGYTF
TRBV9	.	TRBJ1-3	.	TGTGCCAGCAGCGTAGATGGAGAGGGGAGGTCTGGAAACACCATATATTTT	CASSVDGEGRSGNTIYF
TRBV7-8	.	TRBJ1-2	few	TGTGCCAGCAGCTTAGATCGGGCGGGGAACTATGGCTACACCTTC	CASSLDRAGNYGYTF
TRBV15	.	TRBJ1-6	.	TGTGCCACCAGCGGTACCTCGGTGTCACCCCTCCACTTT	CATSGTSVSPLHF
TRBV28	.	TRBJ2-1	.	TGTGCCAGCAGTTTATTGGGCGGGAACTACAATGAGCAGTTCTTC	CASSLLGGNYNEQFF
TRBV12-3/TRBV12-4	.	TRBJ1-2	.	TGTGCCAGCATAACTTCTAACTATGGCTACACCTTC	CASITSNYGYTF
TRBV9	TRBD1	TRBJ2-7	.	TGTGCCAGCAGTACCGGGACAGGGTTATATCACGAGCAGTACTTC	CASSTGTGLYHEQYF
TRBV5-4	.	TRBJ2-2	few	TGTGCCAGCAGCCCTTTAACCAGCACCGGGGAGCTGTTTTTT	CASSPLTSTGELFF
TRBV27	.	TRBJ2-5	.	TGTGCCAGCAGTTTCGGACTGCCCCCCGAGACCCAGTACTTC	CASSFGLPPETQYF
TRBV18	TRBD2	TRBJ2-3	.	TGTGCCAGCTCACCACTTCCTAGCGGGAGAACCTCAGATACGCAGTATTTT	CASSPLPSGRTSDTQYF
TRBV27	.	TRBJ1-3	.	TGTGCCAGCAGTTTGGTCCAGAACTCTGGAAACACCATATATTTT	CASSLVQNSGNTIYF
TRBV7-3	TRBD2	TRBJ2-3	.	TGTGCCAGCAGCGTAAATAGCGGGGGGAGCACAGATACGCAGTATTTT	CASSVNSGGSTDTQYF
TRBV30	.	TRBJ2-4	.	TGTGCCTGGAGCTGGGGAGCGGCGAAAAACATTCAGTACTTC	CAWSWGAAKNIQYF
TRBV2	.	TRBJ2-7	.	TGTGCCAGCCGCGGCGCAGCCTACGAGCAGTACTTC	CASRGAAYEQYF
TRBV13	TRBD2	TRBJ2-3	.	TGTGCCAGCAGCCCCCATTTGAGGCGGGGGTCGATGGATACGCAGTATTTT	CASSPHLRRGSMDTQYF
TRBV5-4	.	TRBJ2-5	.	TGTGCCAGCAGCGAGGCGGGGCGGGTCGCAGAGACCCAGTACTTC	CASSEAGRVAETQYF
TRBV7-9	.	TRBJ1-1	.	TGTGCCAGCAGCTTGCGGGGGGCTGAAGCTTTCTTT	CASSLRGAEAFF
TRBV19	TRBD1	TRBJ2-5	.	TGTGCCAGTAGTGGGACAGGGGGTCAAGAGACCCAGTACTTC	CASSGTGGQETQYF